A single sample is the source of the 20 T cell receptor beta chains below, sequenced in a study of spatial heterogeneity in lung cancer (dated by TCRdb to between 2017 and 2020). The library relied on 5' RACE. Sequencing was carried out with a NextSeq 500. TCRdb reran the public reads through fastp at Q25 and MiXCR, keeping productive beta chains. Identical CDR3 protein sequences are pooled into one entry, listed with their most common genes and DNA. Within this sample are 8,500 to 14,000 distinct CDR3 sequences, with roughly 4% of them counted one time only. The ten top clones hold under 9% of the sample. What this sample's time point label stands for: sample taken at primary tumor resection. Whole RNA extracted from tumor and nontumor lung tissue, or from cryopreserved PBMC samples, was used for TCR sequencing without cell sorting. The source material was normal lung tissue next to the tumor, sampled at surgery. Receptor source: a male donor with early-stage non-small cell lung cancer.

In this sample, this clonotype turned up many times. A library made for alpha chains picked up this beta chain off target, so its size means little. CDR3 sequence: CSAPGQGGYEQYF. The CDR3 nucleotides read TGCAGTGCTCCAGGCCAGGGGGGATACGAGCAGTACTTC. This rearrangement joins TRBV20-1 to TRBJ2-7; tentatively, D is TRBD1 (7 bases). Germline V gives CDR1 DFQATT, CDR2 SNEGSKA (reference sequence). This CDR3 is 13 amino acids long. Trimming stripped 5 bases from V and 4 bases from J, with 15 bases between.

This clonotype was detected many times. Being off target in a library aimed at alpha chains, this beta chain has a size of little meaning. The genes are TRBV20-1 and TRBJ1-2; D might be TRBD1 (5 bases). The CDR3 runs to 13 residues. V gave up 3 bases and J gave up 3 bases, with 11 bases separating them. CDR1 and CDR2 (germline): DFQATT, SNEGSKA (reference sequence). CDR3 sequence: CSASPGIDYGYTF. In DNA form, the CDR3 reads TGCAGTGCTAGTCCAGGGATTGACTATGGCTACACCTTC.

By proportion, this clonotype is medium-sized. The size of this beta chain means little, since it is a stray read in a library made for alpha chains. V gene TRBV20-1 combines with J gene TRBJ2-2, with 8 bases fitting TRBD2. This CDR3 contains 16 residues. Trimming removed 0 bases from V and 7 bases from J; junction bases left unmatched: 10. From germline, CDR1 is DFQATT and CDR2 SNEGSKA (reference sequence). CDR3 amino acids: CSARDYREGLSGELFF. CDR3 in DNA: TGCAGTGCTAGAGATTACCGGGAGGGCCTAAGCGGGGAGCTGTTTTTT.

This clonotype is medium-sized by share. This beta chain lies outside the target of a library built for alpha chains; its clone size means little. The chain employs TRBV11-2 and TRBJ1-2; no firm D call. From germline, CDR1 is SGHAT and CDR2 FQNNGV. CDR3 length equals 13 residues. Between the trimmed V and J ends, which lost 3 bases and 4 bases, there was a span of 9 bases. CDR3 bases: TGTGCCAGCAGCTTCGACATGGGCTATGGCTACACCTTC. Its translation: CASSFDMGYGYTF. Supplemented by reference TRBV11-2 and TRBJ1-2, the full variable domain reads EAGVAQSPRYKIIEKRQSVAFWCNPISGHATLYWYQQILGQGPKLLIQFQNNGVVDDSQLPKDRFSAERLKGVDSTLKIQPAKLEDSAVYLCASSFDMGYGYTFGSGTRLTVV.

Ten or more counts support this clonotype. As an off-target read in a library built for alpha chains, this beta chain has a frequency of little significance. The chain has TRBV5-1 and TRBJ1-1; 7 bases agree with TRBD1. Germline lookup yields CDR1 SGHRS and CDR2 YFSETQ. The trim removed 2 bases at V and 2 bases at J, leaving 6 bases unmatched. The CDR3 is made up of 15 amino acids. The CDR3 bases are TGCGCCAGCAGCTTATCCGGGACAGCCAACACTGAAGCTTTCTTT. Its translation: CASSLSGTANTEAFF.

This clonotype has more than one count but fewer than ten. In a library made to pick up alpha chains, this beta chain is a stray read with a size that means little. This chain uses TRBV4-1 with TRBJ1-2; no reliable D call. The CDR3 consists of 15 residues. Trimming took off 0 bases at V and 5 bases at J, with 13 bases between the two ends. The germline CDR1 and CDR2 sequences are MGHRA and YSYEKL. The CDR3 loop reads CASSQEFSRAYGYTF. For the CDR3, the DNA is TGCGCCAGCAGCCAAGAATTTTCGCGGGCATATGGCTACACCTTC.

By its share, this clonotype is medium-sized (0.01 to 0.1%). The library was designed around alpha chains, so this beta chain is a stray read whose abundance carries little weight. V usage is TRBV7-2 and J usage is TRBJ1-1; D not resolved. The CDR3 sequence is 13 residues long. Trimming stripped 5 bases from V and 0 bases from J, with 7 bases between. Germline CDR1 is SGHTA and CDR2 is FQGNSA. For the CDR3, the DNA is TGTGCCAGCAGCCCTTACCTGAACACTGAAGCTTTCTTT. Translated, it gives CASSPYLNTEAFF.

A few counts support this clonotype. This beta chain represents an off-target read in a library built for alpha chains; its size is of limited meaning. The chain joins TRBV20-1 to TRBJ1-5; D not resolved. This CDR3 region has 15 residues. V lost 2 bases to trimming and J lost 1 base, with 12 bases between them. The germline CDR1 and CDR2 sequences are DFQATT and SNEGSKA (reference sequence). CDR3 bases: TGCAGTGCTAGATTCCGACGCTGGAGCAATCAGCCCCAGCATTTT. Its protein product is CSARFRRWSNQPQHF.

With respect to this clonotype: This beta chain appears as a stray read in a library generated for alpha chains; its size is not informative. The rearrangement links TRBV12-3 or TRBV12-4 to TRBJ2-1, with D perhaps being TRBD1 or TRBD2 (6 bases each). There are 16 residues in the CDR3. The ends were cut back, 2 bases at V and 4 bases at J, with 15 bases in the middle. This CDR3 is CASSLRGRTPYNEQFF. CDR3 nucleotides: TGTGCCAGCAGTTTAAGGGGGAGGACACCTTACAATGAGCAGTTCTTC.

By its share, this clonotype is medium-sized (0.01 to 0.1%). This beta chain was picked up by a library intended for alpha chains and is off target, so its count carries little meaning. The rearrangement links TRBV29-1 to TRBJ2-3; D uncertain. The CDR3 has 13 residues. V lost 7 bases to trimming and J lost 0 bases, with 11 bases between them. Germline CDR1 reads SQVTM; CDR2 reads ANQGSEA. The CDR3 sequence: CSARSTSTDTQYF. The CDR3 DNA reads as TGCAGCGCCCGATCGACTAGCACAGATACGCAGTATTTT.

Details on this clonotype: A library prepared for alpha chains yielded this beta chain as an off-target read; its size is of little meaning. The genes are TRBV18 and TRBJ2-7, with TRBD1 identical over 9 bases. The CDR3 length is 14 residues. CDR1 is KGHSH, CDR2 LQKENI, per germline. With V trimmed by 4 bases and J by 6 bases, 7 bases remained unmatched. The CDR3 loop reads CASSRLDRGGEQYF. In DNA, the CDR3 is TGTGCCAGCTCACGGCTGGACAGGGGAGGCGAGCAGTACTTC.

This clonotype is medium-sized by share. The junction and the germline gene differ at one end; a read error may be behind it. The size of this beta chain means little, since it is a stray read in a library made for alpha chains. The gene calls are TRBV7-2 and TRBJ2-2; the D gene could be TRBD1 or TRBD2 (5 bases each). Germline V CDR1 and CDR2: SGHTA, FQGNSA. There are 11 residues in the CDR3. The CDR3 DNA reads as TGTGCCAGCAGCTACCCCGGGACGGCTATTTTT. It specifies CASSYPGTAIF.

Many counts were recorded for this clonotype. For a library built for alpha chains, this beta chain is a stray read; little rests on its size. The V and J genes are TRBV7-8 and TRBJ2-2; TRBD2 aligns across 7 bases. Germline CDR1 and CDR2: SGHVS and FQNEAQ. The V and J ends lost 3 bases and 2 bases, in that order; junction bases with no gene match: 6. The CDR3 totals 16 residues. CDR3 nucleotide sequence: TGTGCCAGCAGCTTCCAGGGACTACCCAACACCGGGGAGCTGTTTTTT. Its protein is CASSFQGLPNTGELFF.

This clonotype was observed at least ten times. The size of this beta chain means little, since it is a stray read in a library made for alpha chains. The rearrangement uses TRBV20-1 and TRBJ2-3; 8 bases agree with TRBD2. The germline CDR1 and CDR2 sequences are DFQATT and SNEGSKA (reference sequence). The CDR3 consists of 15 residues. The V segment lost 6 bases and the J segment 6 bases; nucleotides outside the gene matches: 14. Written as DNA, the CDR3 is TGCAGTGCAGACGACCAGCGGGGGCTATCGGATACGCAGTATTTT. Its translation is CSADDQRGLSDTQYF.

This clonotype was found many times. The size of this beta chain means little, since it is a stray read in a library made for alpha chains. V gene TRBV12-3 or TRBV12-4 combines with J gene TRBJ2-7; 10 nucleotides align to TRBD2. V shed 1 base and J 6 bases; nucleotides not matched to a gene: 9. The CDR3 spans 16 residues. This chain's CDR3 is CASSLVSSGRVPEQYF. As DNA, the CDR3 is TGTGCCAGCAGTTTAGTCTCTAGCGGGAGAGTCCCCGAGCAGTACTTC.

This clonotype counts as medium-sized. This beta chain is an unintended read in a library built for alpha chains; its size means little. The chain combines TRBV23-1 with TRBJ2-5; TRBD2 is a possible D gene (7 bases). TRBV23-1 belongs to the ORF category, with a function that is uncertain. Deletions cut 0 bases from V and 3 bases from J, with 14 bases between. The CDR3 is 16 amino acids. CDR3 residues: CASSQSRRGGEETQYF. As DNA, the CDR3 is TGCGCCAGCAGTCAATCGAGAAGAGGGGGGGAAGAGACCCAGTACTTC.

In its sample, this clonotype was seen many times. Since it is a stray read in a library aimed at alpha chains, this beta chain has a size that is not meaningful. CDR3 DNA sequence: TGTGCCAGCAAGGGGGACATCAGCACAGATACGCAGTATTTT. It translates to CASKGDISTDTQYF. The V and J genes are TRBV9 and TRBJ2-3, with D possibly TRBD1 on 6 matching bases. This CDR3 contains 14 residues. The germline V and J ends were trimmed by 6 bases and 0 bases, with 11 bases remaining between them. The germline gives CDR1 SGDLS, CDR2 YYNGEE.

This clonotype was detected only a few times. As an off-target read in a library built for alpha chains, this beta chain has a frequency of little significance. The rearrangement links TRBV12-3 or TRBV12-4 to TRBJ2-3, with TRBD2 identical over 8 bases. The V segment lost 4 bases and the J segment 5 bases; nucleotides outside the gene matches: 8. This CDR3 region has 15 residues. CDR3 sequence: CASSSNGRAGDTQYF. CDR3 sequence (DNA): TGTGCCAGCAGTTCGAACGGGAGGGCCGGAGATACGCAGTATTTT.

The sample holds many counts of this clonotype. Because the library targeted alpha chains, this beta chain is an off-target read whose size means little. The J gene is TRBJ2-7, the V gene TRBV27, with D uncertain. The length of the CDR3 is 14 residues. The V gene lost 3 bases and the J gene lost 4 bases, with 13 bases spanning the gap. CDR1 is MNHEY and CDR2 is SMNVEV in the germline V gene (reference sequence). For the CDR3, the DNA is TGTGCCAGCAGTTTGAGTTGGGGTACATACGAGCAGTACTTC. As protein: CASSLSWGTYEQYF.

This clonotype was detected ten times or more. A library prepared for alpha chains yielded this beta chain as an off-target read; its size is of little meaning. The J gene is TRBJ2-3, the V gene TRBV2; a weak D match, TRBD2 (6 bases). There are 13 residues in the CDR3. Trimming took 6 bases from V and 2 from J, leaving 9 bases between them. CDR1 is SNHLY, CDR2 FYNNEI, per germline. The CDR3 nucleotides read TGTGCCAGCAGGCGGGATTCCACAGATACGCAGTATTTT. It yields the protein CASRRDSTDTQYF. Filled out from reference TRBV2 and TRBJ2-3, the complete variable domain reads EPEVTQTPSHQVTQMGQEVILRCVPISNHLYFYWYRQILGQKVEFLVSFYNNEISEKSEIFDDQFSVERPDGSNFTLKIRSTKLEDSAMYFCASRRDSTDTQYFGPGTRLTVL.